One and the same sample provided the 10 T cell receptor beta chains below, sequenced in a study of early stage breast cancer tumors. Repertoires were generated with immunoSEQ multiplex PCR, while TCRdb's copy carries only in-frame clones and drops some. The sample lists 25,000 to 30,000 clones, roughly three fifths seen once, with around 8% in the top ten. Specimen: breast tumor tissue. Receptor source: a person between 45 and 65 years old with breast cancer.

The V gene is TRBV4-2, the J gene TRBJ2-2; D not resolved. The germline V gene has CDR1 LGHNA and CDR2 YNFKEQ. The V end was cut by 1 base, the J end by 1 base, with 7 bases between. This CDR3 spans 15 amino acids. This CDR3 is CASSQAGVNTGELFF. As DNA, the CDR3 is TGTGCCAGCAGCCAAGCTGGGGTGAACACCGGGGAGCTGTTTTTT.

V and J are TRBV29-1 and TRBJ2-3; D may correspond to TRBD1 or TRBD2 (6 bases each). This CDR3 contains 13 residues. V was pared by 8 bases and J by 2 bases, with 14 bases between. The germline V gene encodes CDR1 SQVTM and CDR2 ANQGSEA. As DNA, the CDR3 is TGCAGCTGTAATCCGGGGGCCACAGATACGCAGTATTTT. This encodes CSCNPGATDTQYF.

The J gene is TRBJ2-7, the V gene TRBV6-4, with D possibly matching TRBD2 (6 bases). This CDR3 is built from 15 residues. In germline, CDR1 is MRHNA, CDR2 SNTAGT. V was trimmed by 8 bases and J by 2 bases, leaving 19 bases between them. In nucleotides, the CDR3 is TGTGCCAGCCGCGAAGGGACTGGGATTACCTACGAGCAGTACTTC. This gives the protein CASREGTGITYEQYF.

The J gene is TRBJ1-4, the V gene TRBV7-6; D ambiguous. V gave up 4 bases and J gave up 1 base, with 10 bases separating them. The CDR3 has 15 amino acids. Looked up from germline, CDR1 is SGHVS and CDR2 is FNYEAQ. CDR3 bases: TGTGCCAGCAGCTCCAGACACTTAACTAATGAAAAACTGTTTTTT. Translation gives CASSSRHLTNEKLFF.

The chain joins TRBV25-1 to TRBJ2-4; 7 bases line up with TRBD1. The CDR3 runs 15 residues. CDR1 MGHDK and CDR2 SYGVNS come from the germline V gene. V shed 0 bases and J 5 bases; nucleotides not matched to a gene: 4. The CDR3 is CASSEYRGTENIQYF. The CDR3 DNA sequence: TGTGCCAGCAGTGAATACAGGGGGACAGAAAACATTCAGTACTTC.

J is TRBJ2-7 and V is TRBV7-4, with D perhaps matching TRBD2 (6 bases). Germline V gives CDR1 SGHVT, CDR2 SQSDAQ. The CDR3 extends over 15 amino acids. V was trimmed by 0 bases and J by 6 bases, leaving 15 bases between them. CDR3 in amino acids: CASSLAGGDRTEQYF. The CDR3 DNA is TGTGCCAGCAGCTTAGCGGGAGGAGATCGGACCGAGCAGTACTTC.

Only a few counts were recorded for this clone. CDR3 DNA sequence: TGTGCCAGTAGTATACCAGGGAAGAACACTGAAGCTTTCTTT. This sequence encodes CASSIPGKNTEAFF. V gene TRBV19 combines with J gene TRBJ1-1; tentative D call: TRBD1 (5 bases). Germline V gives CDR1 LNHDA, CDR2 SQIVND (reference sequence). V lost 2 bases and J lost 1, with 8 bases in between. CDR3 length equals 14 residues.

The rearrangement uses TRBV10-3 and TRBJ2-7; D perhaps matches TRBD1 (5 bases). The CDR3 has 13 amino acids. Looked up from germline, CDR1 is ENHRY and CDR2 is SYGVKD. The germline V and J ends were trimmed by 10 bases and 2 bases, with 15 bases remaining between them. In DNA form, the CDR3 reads TGTGCCAGCCCCTCGACGGACACCTACGAGCAGTACTTC. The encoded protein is CASPSTDTYEQYF.

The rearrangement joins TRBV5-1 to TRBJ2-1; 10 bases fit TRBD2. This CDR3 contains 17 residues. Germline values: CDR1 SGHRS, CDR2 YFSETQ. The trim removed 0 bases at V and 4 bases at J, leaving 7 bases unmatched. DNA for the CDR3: TGCGCCAGCAGCTTGGATGGGGGACTAGCGCCATACAATGAGCAGTTCTTC. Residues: CASSLDGGLAPYNEQFF. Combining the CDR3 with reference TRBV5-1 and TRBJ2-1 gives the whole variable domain KAGVTQTPRYLIKTRGQQVTLSCSPISGHRSVSWYQQTPGQGLQFLFEYFSETQRNKGNFPGRFSGRQFSNSRSEMNVSTLELGDSALYLCASSLDGGLAPYNEQFFGPGTRLTVL.

The CDR3 nucleotides are TGTGCCAGCAGCTCCACCATTACACGGGAACGCTCTGGAAACACCATATATTTT. As protein: CASSSTITRERSGNTIYF. V and J are TRBV7-9 and TRBJ1-3; D uncertain. The CDR3 consists of 18 residues. Germline lookup yields CDR1 SEHNR and CDR2 FQNEAQ (reference sequence). V was clipped by 4 bases and J by 0 bases, with 19 bases between them.